Included here is one TCR beta chain sequence, with context. TCRdb's copy holds only in-frame clones and misses some; the assay was immunoSEQ multiplex PCR. Found here are about 410,000 clones, about nine tenths of them singletons; the top ten hold roughly 1.4%. The sample originates from a study of blood T cell repertoires in COVID-19. The CDR3 totals 15 residues. Per the germline V gene, CDR1 is MNHEY and CDR2 is SVGAGI. V dropped 6 bases and J dropped 6 bases, with 17 bases sitting between them. J is TRBJ1-4 and V is TRBV6-5; D gene ambiguous. The TCR sequence derives from a woman between 25 and 40 years old with active or convalescent COVID-19. Specimen: peripheral blood. CDR3 nucleotide sequence: TGTGCCAGCAGGGCAGCCGGGATATTTTATGAAAAACTGTTTTTT. It yields the protein CASRAAGIFYEKLFF.